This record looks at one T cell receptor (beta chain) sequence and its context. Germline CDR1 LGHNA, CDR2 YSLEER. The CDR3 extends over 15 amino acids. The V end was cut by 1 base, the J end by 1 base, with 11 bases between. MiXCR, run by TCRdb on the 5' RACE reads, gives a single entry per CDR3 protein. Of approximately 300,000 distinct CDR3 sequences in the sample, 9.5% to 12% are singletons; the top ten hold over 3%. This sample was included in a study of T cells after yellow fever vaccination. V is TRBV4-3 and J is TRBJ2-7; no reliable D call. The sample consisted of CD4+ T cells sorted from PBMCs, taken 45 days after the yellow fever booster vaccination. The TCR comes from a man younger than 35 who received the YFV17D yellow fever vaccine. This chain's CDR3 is CASSQALPASYEQYF. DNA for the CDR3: TGCGCCAGCAGCCAAGCCCTGCCGGCTTCCTACGAGCAGTACTTC.